These 9 T cell receptor beta chains came from one sample sequenced in a study of shared clonotypes between healthy human individuals. Naive CD8 populations comprised CD45RO-negative cells positively selected for CCR7, excluding terminally differentiated effector memory CD45RA+ cells. Libraries were prepared by immunoSEQ multiplex PCR; TCRdb keeps only in-frame clonotypes and omits some of them. Of roughly 590,000 clones listed, 95% are singletons. The sample comprised naive CD8+ T cells sorted from blood. The receptor source for this set is a woman aged 25 to 39 in good health.

In the case of this clone: This specimen includes other DNA sequences encoding the same CDR3. The gene calls are TRBV6-5 and TRBJ1-1; TRBD1 aligns across 9 bases. V was clipped by 6 bases and J by 4 bases; unmatched bases: 3. The germline V gene encodes CDR1 MNHEY and CDR2 SVGAGI. The CDR3 totals 13 residues. CDR3 in amino acids: CASSPQGATEAFF. The CDR3 DNA reads TGTGCCAGCAGCCCACAGGGGGCCACTGAAGCTTTCTTT.

V and J are TRBV19 and TRBJ2-2; 12 bases match TRBD1. The length of the CDR3 is 14 residues. The V gene end was trimmed by 9 bases and the J gene end by 7 bases; junction bases not matched to a gene: 6. CDR1 and CDR2 from the germline V gene are LNHDA and SQIVND (reference sequence). Written as DNA, the CDR3 is TGTGCCAGCGGGGACAGGGGGCTTGTCGGGGAGCTGTTTTTT. It is translated as CASGDRGLVGELFF.

The chain couples TRBV7-9 to TRBJ2-1; 14 nucleotides match TRBD2. Germline V gene sequence: CDR1 SEHNR, CDR2 FQNEAQ (reference sequence). V dropped 1 base and J dropped 4; count of bases not matched to a gene: 9. The CDR3 spans 19 residues. DNA for the CDR3: TGTGCCAGCAGCTTAGGAGGGGCAAGACTAGCGGGAGGGTACAATGAGCAGTTCTTC. Translation gives CASSLGGARLAGGYNEQFF.

J is TRBJ2-1 and V is TRBV4-1; possible D gene TRBD1, 6 bases. The CDR3 runs 15 residues. V was shortened by 4 bases and J by 8 bases, with 18 bases between the two germline ends. Per germline, CDR1 MGHRA and CDR2 YSYEKL. DNA for the CDR3: TGCGCCAGCAGCCGCGAAGACACGAAGGGGGATGAGCAGTTCTTC. This translates into CASSREDTKGDEQFF.

V gene TRBV6-1 combines with J gene TRBJ2-7; the D is unclear. The CDR3 totals 13 residues. Germline assignment: CDR1 MNHNS and CDR2 SASEGT. V was trimmed by 8 bases and J by 1 base, leaving 12 bases between them. CDR3 sequence: CASDWTGSYEQYF. CDR3 nucleotides: TGTGCCAGCGATTGGACGGGTTCCTACGAGCAGTACTTC.

The chain recombines TRBV29-1 with TRBJ2-4, with a possible D match to TRBD2 (6 bases). This CDR3 has 13 amino acids. The V gene lost 5 bases and the J gene lost 4 bases, with 12 bases spanning the gap. CDR1 and CDR2 from the germline V gene are SQVTM and ANQGSEA. The CDR3 nucleotides are TGCAGCGTTATATCGGGGACTAAAAACATTCAGTACTTC. Translating it yields CSVISGTKNIQYF.

The chain joins TRBV7-9 to TRBJ2-5; the D is unclear. Germline lookup yields CDR1 SEHNR and CDR2 FQNEAQ (reference sequence). The CDR3 has 13 amino acids. V was pared by 5 bases and J by 0 bases, with 7 bases between. Here the CDR3 reads CASSGEYQETQYF. Here the CDR3 DNA reads TGTGCCAGCAGCGGAGAATACCAAGAGACCCAGTACTTC.

Written as DNA, the CDR3 is TGTGCCAGCAGTACTCCAGGGGGCGGCACTGAAGCTTTCTTT. Translating gives CASSTPGGGTEAFF. The rearrangement links TRBV28 to TRBJ1-1; TRBD1 aligns across 8 bases. With 5 bases clipped from V and 4 bases from J, the junction kept 6 bases outside the gene matches. The CDR3 runs to 14 residues. Germline V gene sequence: CDR1 MDHEN, CDR2 SYDVKM.

The gene calls are TRBV4-2 and TRBJ2-1; tentatively, D is TRBD2 (5 bases). There are 17 residues in the CDR3. V gave up 0 bases and J gave up 0 bases, with 12 bases separating them. Germline-derived CDR1 and CDR2 are LGHNA and YNFKEQ. CDR3 sequence reads: CASSQEAAISSYNEQFF. CDR3 nucleotide sequence: TGTGCCAGCAGCCAAGAAGCGGCGATCAGCTCCTACAATGAGCAGTTCTTC.